This passage covers 17 T cell receptor beta chains from one sample sequenced in a study of OX40 agonist ivuxolimab in advanced cancers. Sequencing was performed with immunoSEQ multiplex PCR; in TCRdb, only in-frame clones are kept and a portion is missing. This table has tens of thousands of clones, 65% to 90% appearing once. This specimen consisted of CD4+ or CD8+ T cells sorted from blood, obtained in a trial of the OX40 agonist ivuxolimab. Receptor source: an adult with an advanced solid tumor such as melanoma, head and neck, liver or kidney cancer.

The gene calls are TRBV5-1 and TRBJ1-2; perhaps TRBD1 as D (5 bases). The CDR3 is made up of 14 amino acids. Trimming pared 7 bases from V and 4 bases from J, leaving 17 bases between. Germline CDR1 SGHRS, CDR2 YFSETQ. This CDR3 reads CASGTGDKIYGYTF. CDR3 nucleotide sequence: TGCGCCAGCGGTACGGGGGATAAGATCTATGGCTACACCTTC.

The chain links TRBV6-5 to TRBJ1-1; 7 bases fit TRBD1. V gave up 2 bases and J gave up 3 bases; unmatched junction bases: 9. The CDR3 loop spans 16 amino acids. Per the germline V gene, CDR1 is MNHEY and CDR2 is SVGAGI. This chain's CDR3 is CASSYGPGTVDTEAFF. CDR3 in DNA: TGTGCCAGCAGTTACGGTCCCGGGACAGTTGACACTGAAGCTTTCTTT.

CDR3 DNA sequence: TGTGCCAGCAGCCCAGGGATCGGGGAGCTGTTTTTT. Amino acids: CASSPGIGELFF. The V gene is TRBV11-3, the J gene TRBJ2-2; maybe TRBD1 (5 bases). V lost 5 bases and J lost 7, with 8 bases in between. The CDR3 is made up of 12 amino acids. Germline V gene lookup returns CDR1 SGHNT and CDR2 YENEEA.

The V and J genes are TRBV2 and TRBJ2-3; 7 nucleotides line up with TRBD1. Per the germline V gene, CDR1 is SNHLY and CDR2 is FYNNEI. The junction had 7 bases not matched to a gene; V was cut back by 5 bases and J by 5 bases. This CDR3 has 14 amino acids. The DNA for the CDR3 is TGTGCCAGCAGTTGGGATCAGGGGGTAGATACGCAGTATTTT. This gives the protein CASSWDQGVDTQYF.

The V and J genes are TRBV2 and TRBJ2-1; TRBD2 aligns across 11 bases. The V gene's germline CDR1 is SNHLY and CDR2 FYNNEI. The CDR3 length is 15 residues. Trimming removed 8 bases from V and 7 bases from J; junction bases left unmatched: 10. The CDR3, as DNA: TGTGCCAGCGGGAGTAGCGGGGGGGTAGTAAATGAGCAGTTCTTC. Its protein product is CASGSSGGVVNEQFF.

V and J are TRBV7-8 and TRBJ2-2; 9 bases match TRBD1. Germline CDR1 and CDR2: SGHVS and FQNEAQ. This CDR3 has 16 amino acids. V gave up 4 bases and J gave up 1 base; unmatched junction bases: 4. CDR3 nucleotide sequence: TGTGCCAGCAGCTCATGGACAGGGGAGAACACCGGGGAGCTGTTTTTT. It translates to CASSSWTGENTGELFF.

The chain joins TRBV6-5 to TRBJ2-5, with TRBD2 matching 12 bases. The CDR3 sequence is 13 residues long. Germline assignment: CDR1 MNHEY and CDR2 SVGAGI. The V gene end was trimmed by 9 bases and the J gene end by 6 bases; junction bases not matched to a gene: 5. CDR3 residues: CASTTSGRQTQYF. CDR3 nucleotide sequence: TGTGCCAGTACTACTAGCGGGAGGCAGACCCAGTACTTC.

V gene TRBV15 combines with J gene TRBJ2-7, with D unresolved. The CDR3 consists of 14 residues. The V gene's germline CDR1 is LNHNV and CDR2 YYDKDF (reference sequence). The V end lost 0 bases, the J end lost 3 bases, and 9 bases lay between the germline ends. CDR3 sequence: CATSREESSYEQYF. The DNA for the CDR3 is TGTGCCACCAGCAGAGAAGAGAGTAGCTACGAGCAGTACTTC.

The J gene is TRBJ2-7, the V gene TRBV5-1; no definite D call. The germline V and J ends were trimmed by 4 bases and 1 base, with 12 bases remaining between them. This CDR3 is 14 amino acids long. The germline CDR1 and CDR2 sequences are SGHRS and YFSETQ. This chain's CDR3 is CASSITGQSYEQYF. The CDR3 DNA reads TGCGCCAGCAGCATAACCGGGCAGTCCTACGAGCAGTACTTC. Filled out from reference TRBV5-1 and TRBJ2-7, the complete variable domain reads KAGVTQTPRYLIKTRGQQVTLSCSPISGHRSVSWYQQTPGQGLQFLFEYFSETQRNKGNFPGRFSGRQFSNSRSEMNVSTLELGDSALYLCASSITGQSYEQYFGPGTRLTVT.

The rearrangement joins TRBV5-1 to TRBJ2-7, with 8 positions matching TRBD2. The CDR3 covers 15 residues. After removal of 2 bases from V and 1 base from J, the junction contained 5 bases not matched to a gene. Germline CDR1 reads SGHRS; CDR2 reads YFSETQ. The CDR3 loop reads CASSFGAGGSYEQYF. The CDR3 DNA reads TGCGCCAGCAGCTTTGGGGCGGGGGGATCCTACGAGCAGTACTTC.

V and J are TRBV4-1 and TRBJ2-1, with TRBD2 matching over 7 bases. With 4 bases clipped from V and 4 bases from J, the junction kept 7 bases outside the gene matches. CDR1 MGHRA and CDR2 YSYEKL come from the germline V gene. The CDR3 is made up of 15 amino acids. The CDR3 DNA is TGCGCCAGCAGCCGAGCGGGACTACAATACAATGAGCAGTTCTTC. It encodes CASSRAGLQYNEQFF.

The chain is built from TRBV11-2 and TRBJ2-2; the D is unclear. V gave up 6 bases and J gave up 4 bases, with 12 bases separating them. This CDR3 comprises 14 residues. Per the germline V gene, CDR1 is SGHAT and CDR2 is FQNNGV. The CDR3 region is CASSIDSPTGELFF. The DNA for the CDR3 is TGTGCCAGCAGTATTGATTCGCCCACCGGGGAGCTGTTTTTT.

The chain is built from TRBV2 and TRBJ2-2; 8 bases map to TRBD1. The CDR3 totals 14 residues. CDR1 SNHLY and CDR2 FYNNEI come from the germline V gene. The ends lost 3 bases at V and 6 bases at J; junction bases unmatched: 3. The CDR3 reads CASSEDRVPGELFF. As DNA, the CDR3 is TGTGCCAGCAGTGAGGACAGGGTCCCCGGGGAGCTGTTTTTT.

The chain combines TRBV9 with TRBJ1-2, with D unclear. Germline CDR1 is SGDLS and CDR2 is YYNGEE. The CDR3 is 15 amino acids. V lost 3 bases and J 1 base, leaving 13 bases between the germline ends. The CDR3 DNA is TGTGCCAGCAGCGAACAGCCCCTGAATAACTATGGCTACACCTTC. It codes for CASSEQPLNNYGYTF.

The J gene is TRBJ2-2, the V gene TRBV2, with a weak D call TRBD1 (6 bases). Germline CDR1 reads SNHLY; CDR2 reads FYNNEI. CDR3 length: 15 residues. Trimming removed 3 bases at V and 5 bases at J, with 13 bases between. This CDR3 reads CASSDDAGVTGELFF. CDR3 in DNA: TGTGCCAGCAGTGATGATGCAGGGGTGACCGGGGAGCTGTTTTTT.

The rearrangement links TRBV19 to TRBJ2-1; TRBD1 matches at 9 bases. This CDR3 region has 18 residues. Germline V CDR1 and CDR2: LNHDA, SQIVND (reference sequence). V lost 9 bases, J lost 2 bases, and 17 bases stayed unmatched. The CDR3 bases are TGTGCCAGCAGACAGGACAGGGGAAATCCCTTTACCTACAATGAGCAGTTCTTC. This sequence encodes CASRQDRGNPFTYNEQFF. The complete variable domain, with remaining parts taken from reference TRBV19 and TRBJ2-1, reads DGGITQSPKYLFRKEGQNVTLSCEQNLNHDAMYWYRQDPGQGLRLIYYSQIVNDFQKGDIAEGYSVSREKKESFPLTVTSAQKNPTAFYLCASRQDRGNPFTYNEQFFGPGTRLTVL.

V usage is TRBV2 and J usage is TRBJ2-4; no clear D gene. Germline CDR1 is SNHLY and CDR2 is FYNNEI. The CDR3 has 13 residues. V was cut by 3 bases and J by 15 bases, with 18 bases left in between. The CDR3 DNA is TGTGCCAGCAGTGATCCGAGACCGCTTCAGCGGTACTTC. This translates into CASSDPRPLQRYF.